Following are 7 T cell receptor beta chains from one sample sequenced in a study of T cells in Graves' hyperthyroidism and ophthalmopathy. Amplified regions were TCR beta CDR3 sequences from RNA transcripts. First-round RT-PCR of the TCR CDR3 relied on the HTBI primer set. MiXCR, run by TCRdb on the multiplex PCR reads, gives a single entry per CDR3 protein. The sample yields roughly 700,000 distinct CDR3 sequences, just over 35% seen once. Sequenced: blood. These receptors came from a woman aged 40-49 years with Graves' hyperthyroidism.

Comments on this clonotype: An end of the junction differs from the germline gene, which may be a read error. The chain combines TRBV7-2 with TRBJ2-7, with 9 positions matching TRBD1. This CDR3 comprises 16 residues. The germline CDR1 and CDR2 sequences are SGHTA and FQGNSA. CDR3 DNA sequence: TGCGCCAGCAGCCCAAGGGTGGGACAGGGAGCCTACGAGCAGTACTTC. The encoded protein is CASSPRVGQGAYEQYF.

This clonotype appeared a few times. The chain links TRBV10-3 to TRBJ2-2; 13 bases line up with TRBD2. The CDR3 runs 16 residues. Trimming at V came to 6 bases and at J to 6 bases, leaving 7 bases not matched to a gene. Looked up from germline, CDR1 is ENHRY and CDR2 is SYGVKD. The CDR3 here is CAIRGLAGSFAGELFF. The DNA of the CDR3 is TGTGCCATCAGGGGACTAGCGGGATCCTTTGCCGGGGAGCTGTTTTTT.

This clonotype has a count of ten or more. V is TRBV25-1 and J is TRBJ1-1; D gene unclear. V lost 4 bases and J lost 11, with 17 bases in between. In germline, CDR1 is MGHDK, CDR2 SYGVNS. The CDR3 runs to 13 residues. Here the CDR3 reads CASSATEVGSAFF. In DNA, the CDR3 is TGTGCCAGCAGTGCTACAGAGGTCGGTTCGGCTTTCTTT.

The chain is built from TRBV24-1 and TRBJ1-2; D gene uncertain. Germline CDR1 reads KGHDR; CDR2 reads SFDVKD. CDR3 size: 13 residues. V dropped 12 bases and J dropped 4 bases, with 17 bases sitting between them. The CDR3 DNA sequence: TGTGCCTGGAGTGAGGGAGTAGCCTATGGCTACACCTTC. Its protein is CAWSEGVAYGYTF.

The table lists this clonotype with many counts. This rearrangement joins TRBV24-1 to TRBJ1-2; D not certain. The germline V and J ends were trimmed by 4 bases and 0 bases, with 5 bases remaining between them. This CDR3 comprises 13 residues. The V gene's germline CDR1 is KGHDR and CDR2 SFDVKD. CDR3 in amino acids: CATSDETNYGYTF. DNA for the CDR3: TGTGCCACCAGTGACGAGACTAACTATGGCTACACCTTC.

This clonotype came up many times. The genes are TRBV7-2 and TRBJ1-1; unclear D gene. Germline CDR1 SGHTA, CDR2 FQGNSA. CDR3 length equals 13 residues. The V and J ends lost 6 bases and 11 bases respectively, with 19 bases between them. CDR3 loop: CASRLSRYGGAFF. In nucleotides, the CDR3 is TGTGCCAGCAGGCTTAGTAGGTATGGAGGCGCTTTCTTT.

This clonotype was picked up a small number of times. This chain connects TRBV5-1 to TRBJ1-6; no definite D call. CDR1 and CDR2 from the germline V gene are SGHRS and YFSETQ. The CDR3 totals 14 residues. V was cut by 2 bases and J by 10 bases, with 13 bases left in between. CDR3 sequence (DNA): TGCGCCAGCAGCTTTGAGGGTCGGGGATCACCCCTCCACTTT. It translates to CASSFEGRGSPLHF.